The T cell receptor beta chain under discussion was sequenced for a study of cytomegalovirus exposure and HLA in healthy donors. Germline CDR1 LNHNV, CDR2 YYDKDF (reference sequence). V was cut by 8 bases and J by 0 bases, with 11 bases left in between. This CDR3 comprises 14 residues. Use of 60 Vbeta and 13 Jbeta primers characterized the PCR. The repertoire was sequenced with immunoSEQ multiplex PCR; TCRdb's copy has only in-frame clones and lacks some. The table shows approximately 150,000 clones, with 78% occurring only once. The chain links TRBV15 to TRBJ1-3; D possibly corresponds to TRBD1 (5 bases). The material sequenced was PBMCs. The receptor comes from a woman aged 45-65 years in good health and CMV-seropositive. CDR3 nucleotides: TGTGCCACCTCCCGGGGGAGCTCTGGAAACACCATATATTTT. It is translated as CATSRGSSGNTIYF.